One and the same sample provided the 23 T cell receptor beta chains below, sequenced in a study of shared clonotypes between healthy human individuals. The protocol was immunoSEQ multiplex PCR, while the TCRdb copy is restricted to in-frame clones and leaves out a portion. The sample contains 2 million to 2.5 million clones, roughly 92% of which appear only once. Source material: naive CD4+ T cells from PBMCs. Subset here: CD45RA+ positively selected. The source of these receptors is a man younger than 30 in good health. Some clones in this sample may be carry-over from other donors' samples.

Here the CDR3 DNA reads TGCGCCAGCAGCTTAGAGGGACAGCCCGAAAAACTGTTTTTT. Amino acids: CASSLEGQPEKLFF. The V and J genes are TRBV5-1 and TRBJ1-4, with TRBD1 identical over 7 bases. The V gene's germline CDR1 is SGHRS and CDR2 YFSETQ. There are 14 residues in the CDR3. J was trimmed by 8 bases and V by 2 bases; bases with no gene match: 6.

The CDR3 is CASSEADTGELFF. CDR3 nucleotides: TGTGCCAGCAGTGAAGCGGACACCGGGGAGCTGTTTTTT. The genes are TRBV6-1 and TRBJ2-2; no clear D. The CDR3 is made up of 13 amino acids. From germline, CDR1 is MNHNS and CDR2 SASEGT. Trimming pared 0 bases from V and 3 bases from J, leaving 2 bases between.

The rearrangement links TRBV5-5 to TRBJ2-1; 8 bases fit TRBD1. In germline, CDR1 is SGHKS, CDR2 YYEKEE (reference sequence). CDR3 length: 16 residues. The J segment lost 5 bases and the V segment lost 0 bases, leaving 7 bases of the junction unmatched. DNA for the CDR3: TGTGCCAGCAGCTTGGTCCAGGGGGCTTTCAACAATGAGCAGTTCTTC. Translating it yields CASSLVQGAFNNEQFF.

The DNA of the CDR3 is TGTGCCAGCAGCCCACCCACCCTGACAGGGAGGGCCTACGAGCAGTACTTC. Its protein is CASSPPTLTGRAYEQYF. The chain is built from TRBV28 and TRBJ2-7; either TRBD1 or TRBD2 may fit D (7 bases each). The V and J ends lost 6 bases and 2 bases respectively, with 23 bases between them. This CDR3 contains 17 residues. Germline CDR1 reads MDHEN; CDR2 reads SYDVKM.

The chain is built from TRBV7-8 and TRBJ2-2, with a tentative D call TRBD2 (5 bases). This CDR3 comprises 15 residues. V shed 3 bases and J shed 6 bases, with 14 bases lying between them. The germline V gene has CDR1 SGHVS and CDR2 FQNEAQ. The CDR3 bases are TGTGCCAGCAGCTTGAGGGAGTTTGAGGCCGGGGAGCTGTTTTTT. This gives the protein CASSLREFEAGELFF.

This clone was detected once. CDR3 sequence: CASSFGMNTEAFF. The CDR3, as DNA: TGTGCCAGCAGCTTCGGGATGAACACTGAAGCTTTCTTT. This chain links TRBV7-8 with TRBJ1-1, with D unclear. Trimming removed 3 bases at V and 0 bases at J, with 5 bases between. The CDR3 covers 13 residues. Germline values: CDR1 SGHVS, CDR2 FQNEAQ.

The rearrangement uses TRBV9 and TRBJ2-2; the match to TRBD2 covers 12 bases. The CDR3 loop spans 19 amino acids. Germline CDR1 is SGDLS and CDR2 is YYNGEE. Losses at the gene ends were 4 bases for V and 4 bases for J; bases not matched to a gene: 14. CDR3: CASSPSSSSGRVGTGELFF. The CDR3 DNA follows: TGTGCCAGCAGCCCTTCTTCCTCTAGCGGGAGGGTGGGCACCGGGGAGCTGTTTTTT.

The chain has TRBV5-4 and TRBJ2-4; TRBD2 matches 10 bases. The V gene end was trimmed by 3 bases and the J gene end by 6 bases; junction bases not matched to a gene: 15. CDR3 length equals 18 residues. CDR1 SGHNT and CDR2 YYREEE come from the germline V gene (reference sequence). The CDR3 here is CASSSKNSGTSDGNIQYF. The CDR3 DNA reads TGTGCCAGCAGCTCAAAGAATTCCGGGACTAGCGACGGAAACATTCAGTACTTC.

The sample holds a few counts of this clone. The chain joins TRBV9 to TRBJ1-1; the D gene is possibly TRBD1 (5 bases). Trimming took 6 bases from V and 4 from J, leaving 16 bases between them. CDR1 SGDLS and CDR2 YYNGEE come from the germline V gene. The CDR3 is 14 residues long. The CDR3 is CASTRRDGGTEAFF. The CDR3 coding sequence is TGTGCCAGCACCCGCCGGGACGGAGGCACTGAAGCTTTCTTT.

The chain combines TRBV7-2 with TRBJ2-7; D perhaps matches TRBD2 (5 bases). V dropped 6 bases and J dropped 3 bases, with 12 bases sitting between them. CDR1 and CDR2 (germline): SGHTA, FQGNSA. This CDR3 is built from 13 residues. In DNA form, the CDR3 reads TGTGCCAGCAGTCGGCCCGGGAACTACGAGCAGTACTTC. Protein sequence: CASSRPGNYEQYF.

Here the CDR3 reads CASSQAPNEQFF. CDR3 DNA: TGTGCCAGCAGTCAAGCTCCCAATGAGCAGTTCTTC. This chain connects TRBV28 to TRBJ2-1; D remains ambiguous. CDR1 MDHEN and CDR2 SYDVKM come from the germline V gene. The V end was cut by 5 bases, the J end by 6 bases, with 8 bases between. The CDR3 has 12 amino acids.

In DNA form, the CDR3 reads TGCAGCGTTGGCGAGGGCACCTACGAGCAGTACTTC. The encoded protein is CSVGEGTYEQYF. The chain joins TRBV29-1 to TRBJ2-5; tentative D call: TRBD2 (5 bases). The assigned J gene may be wrong: the sequence end matches TRBJ2-7 better. CDR1 and CDR2 from the germline V gene are SQVTM and ANQGSEA. The CDR3 is 12 amino acids.

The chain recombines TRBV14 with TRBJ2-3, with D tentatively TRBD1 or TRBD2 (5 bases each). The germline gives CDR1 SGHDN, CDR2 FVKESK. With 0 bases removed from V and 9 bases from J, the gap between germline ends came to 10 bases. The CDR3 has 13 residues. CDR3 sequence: CASSQDLGETQYF. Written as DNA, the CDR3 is TGTGCCAGCAGCCAAGATTTGGGGGAAACGCAGTATTTT.

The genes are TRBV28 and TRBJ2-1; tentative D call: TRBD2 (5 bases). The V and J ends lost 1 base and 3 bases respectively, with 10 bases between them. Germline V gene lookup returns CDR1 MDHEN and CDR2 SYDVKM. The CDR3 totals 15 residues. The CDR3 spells CASSLSGGGYNEQFF. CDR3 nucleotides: TGTGCCAGCAGTTTATCAGGAGGTGGCTACAATGAGCAGTTCTTC.

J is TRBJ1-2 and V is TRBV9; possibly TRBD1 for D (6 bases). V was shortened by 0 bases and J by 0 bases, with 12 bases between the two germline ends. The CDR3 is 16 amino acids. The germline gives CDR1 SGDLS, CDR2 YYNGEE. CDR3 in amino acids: CASSVGTAATNYGYTF. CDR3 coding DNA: TGTGCCAGCAGCGTAGGGACAGCGGCTACTAACTATGGCTACACCTTC. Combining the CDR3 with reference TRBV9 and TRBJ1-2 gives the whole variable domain DSGVTQTPKHLITATGQRVTLRCSPRSGDLSVYWYQQSLDQGLQFLIQYYNGEERAKGNILERFSAQQFPDLHSELNLSSLELGDSALYFCASSVGTAATNYGYTFGSGTRLTVV.

The CDR3 bases are TGTGCCAGCAGCATCAACCTAGAGTTCACTGAAGCTTTCTTT. Its protein product is CASSINLEFTEAFF. The chain carries TRBV2 and TRBJ1-1; D is ambiguous. The germline gives CDR1 SNHLY, CDR2 FYNNEI. The CDR3 extends over 14 amino acids. V dropped 6 bases and J dropped 4 bases, with 15 bases sitting between them.

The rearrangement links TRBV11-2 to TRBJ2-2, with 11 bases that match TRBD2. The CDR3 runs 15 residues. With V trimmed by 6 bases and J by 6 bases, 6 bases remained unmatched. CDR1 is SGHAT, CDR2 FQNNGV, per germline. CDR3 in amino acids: CASRLAGVVPGELFF. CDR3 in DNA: TGTGCCAGCAGACTAGCGGGAGTCGTTCCCGGGGAGCTGTTTTTT.

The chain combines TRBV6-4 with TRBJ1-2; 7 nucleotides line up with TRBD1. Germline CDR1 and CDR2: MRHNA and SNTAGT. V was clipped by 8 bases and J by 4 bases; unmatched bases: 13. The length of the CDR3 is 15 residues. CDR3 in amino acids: CASAPAGGGPYGYTF. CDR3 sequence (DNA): TGTGCCAGCGCCCCGGCAGGGGGGGGACCCTATGGCTACACCTTC.

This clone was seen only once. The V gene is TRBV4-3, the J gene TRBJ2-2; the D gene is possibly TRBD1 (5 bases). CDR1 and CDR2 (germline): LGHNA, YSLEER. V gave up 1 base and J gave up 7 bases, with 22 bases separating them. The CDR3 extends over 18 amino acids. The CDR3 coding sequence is TGCGCCAGCAGCCAAGTCTTACGTTGGCAGGGCCTTCGCGGGGAGCTGTTTTTT. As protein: CASSQVLRWQGLRGELFF.

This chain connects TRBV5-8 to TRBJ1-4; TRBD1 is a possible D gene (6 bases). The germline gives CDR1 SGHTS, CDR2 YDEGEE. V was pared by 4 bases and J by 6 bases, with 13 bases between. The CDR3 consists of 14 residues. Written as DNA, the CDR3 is TGTGCCAGCAGCCGACAGGTGTTTCATGAAAAACTGTTTTTT. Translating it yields CASSRQVFHEKLFF.

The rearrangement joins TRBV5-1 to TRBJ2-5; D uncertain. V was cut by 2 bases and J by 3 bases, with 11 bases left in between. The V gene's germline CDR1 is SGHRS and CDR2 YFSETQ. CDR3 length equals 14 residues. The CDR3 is CASSFFPAEETQYF. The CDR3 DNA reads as TGCGCCAGCAGCTTTTTTCCAGCAGAAGAGACCCAGTACTTC.

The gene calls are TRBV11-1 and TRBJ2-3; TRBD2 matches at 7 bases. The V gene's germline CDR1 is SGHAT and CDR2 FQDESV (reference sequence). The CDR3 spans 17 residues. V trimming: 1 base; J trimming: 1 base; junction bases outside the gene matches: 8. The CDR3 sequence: CASSLVIPSGGTDTQYF. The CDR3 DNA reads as TGTGCCAGCAGCTTAGTGATTCCTAGCGGAGGCACAGATACGCAGTATTTT.

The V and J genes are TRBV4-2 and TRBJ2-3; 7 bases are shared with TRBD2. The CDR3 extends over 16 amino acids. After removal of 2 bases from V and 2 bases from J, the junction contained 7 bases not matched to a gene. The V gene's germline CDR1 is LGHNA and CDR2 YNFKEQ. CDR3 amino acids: CASSQRASGNTDTQYF. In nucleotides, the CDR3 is TGTGCCAGCAGCCAACGGGCTAGCGGAAACACAGATACGCAGTATTTT.